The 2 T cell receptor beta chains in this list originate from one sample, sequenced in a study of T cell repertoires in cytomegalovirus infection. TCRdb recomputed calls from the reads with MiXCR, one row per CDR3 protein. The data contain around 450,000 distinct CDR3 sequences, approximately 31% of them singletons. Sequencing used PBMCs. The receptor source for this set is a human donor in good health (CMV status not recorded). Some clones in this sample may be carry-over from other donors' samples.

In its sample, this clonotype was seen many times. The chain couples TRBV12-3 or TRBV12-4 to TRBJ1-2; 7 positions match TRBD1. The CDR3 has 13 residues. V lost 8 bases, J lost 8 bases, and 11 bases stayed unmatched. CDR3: CASGADRVGGYTF. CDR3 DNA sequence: TGTGCCAGCGGGGCCGACAGGGTTGGGGGCTACACCTTC.

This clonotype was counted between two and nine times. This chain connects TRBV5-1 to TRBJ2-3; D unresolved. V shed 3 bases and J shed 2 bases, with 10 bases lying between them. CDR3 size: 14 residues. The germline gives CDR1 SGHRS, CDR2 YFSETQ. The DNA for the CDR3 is TGCGCCAGCAGCTGGTTAGTCGACACAGATACGCAGTATTTT. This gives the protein CASSWLVDTDTQYF.